One and the same sample provided the 10 T cell receptor beta chains below, sequenced in a study of Graves' ophthalmopathy and Graves' hyperthyroidism (dated by TCRdb to the late 2010s). Sequencing instrument: Illumina HiSeq 2000. For repertoire sequencing, TCR beta CDR3 regions were amplified from RNA transcripts. A first-round RT-PCR used HTBI primers with the Qiagen OneStep RT-PCR kit, followed by a second-round multiplex PCR, size selection and purification. TCRdb reworked the public reads: Q25 trimming with fastp, MiXCR clone assembly, productive beta chains retained. Each entry merges the rows of one CDR3 protein and shows their most common DNA and genes. Here the sample has roughly 500,000 distinct CDR3 sequences; over 13% occur a single time. Jointly, the top ten make up about a tenth of the sample. Source material: blood. The receptors here all came from a woman in her 30s with Graves' ophthalmopathy. Donor details come from another sample of the same person, matched by shared clones.

The chain employs TRBV11-1 and TRBJ2-7; D unclear. The CDR3 is 13 amino acids. Germline V CDR1 and CDR2: SGHAT, FQDESV (reference sequence). V was clipped by 3 bases and J by 3 bases, with 9 bases between them. The CDR3 is CASSFDRIYEQYF. CDR3 nucleotides: TGTGCCAGCAGCTTCGACCGCATCTACGAGCAGTACTTC.

CDR3 DNA: TGTGCCTGGAGTGTACTTTTCGGCCTCCAAGCTTTCTTT. It encodes CAWSVLFGLQAFF. The chain is built from TRBV30 and TRBJ1-1; D unresolved. V lost 0 bases to trimming and J lost 9 bases, with 14 bases between them. Germline assignment: CDR1 GTSNPN and CDR2 SVGIG (reference sequence). This CDR3 spans 13 amino acids. The full variable domain, with the rest looked up from reference TRBV30 and TRBJ1-1, is SQTIHQWPATLVQPVGSPLSLECTVEGTSNPNLYWYRQAAGRGLQLLFYSVGIGQISSEVPQNLSASRPQDRQFILSSKKLLLSDSGFYLCAWSVLFGLQAFFGQGTRLTVV.

This clonotype was observed many times. The chain couples TRBV6-5 to TRBJ1-1; TRBD1 might be the D (6 bases). The germline V gene has CDR1 MNHEY and CDR2 SVGAGI. V lost 0 bases, J lost 5 bases, and 13 bases lay in between. The CDR3 has 15 residues. In DNA, the CDR3 is TGTGCCAGCAGTTACTCACCGGGGGCGCGGACTGAAGCTTTCTTT. Its protein is CASSYSPGARTEAFF.

Turning to this clonotype: A much larger clone sits a single nucleotide away, making a read error possible. This CDR3 is CATSDSRDTPNTEACF. The CDR3 DNA reads as TGTGCCACCAGTGATTCGAGGGACACCCCGAACACTGAAGCTTGCTTT. The chain links TRBV24-1 to TRBJ1-1; a weak D match, TRBD1 (6 bases). Per the germline V gene, CDR1 is KGHDR and CDR2 is SFDVKD. The CDR3 spans 16 residues.

This clonotype showed up many times. The V call is TRBV11-3, the J call TRBJ2-2; D not certain. Germline-derived CDR1 and CDR2 are SGHNT and YENEEA. Trimming cost V 1 base and J 1 base, with 7 bases left between them. The CDR3 is made up of 15 amino acids. The CDR3 DNA is TGTGCCAGCAGCTTAGCGGCCCAGAACACCGGGGAGCTGTTTTTT. Translation gives CASSLAAQNTGELFF.

In its sample, this clonotype was seen a few times. The chain employs TRBV11-2 and TRBJ1-5; no clear D gene. Trimming removed 3 bases from V and 7 bases from J, with 10 bases in between. The CDR3 sequence is 13 residues long. Germline CDR1 reads SGHAT; CDR2 reads FQNNGV. As DNA, the CDR3 is TGTGCCAGCAGCTTCGAGGGTGGCCAGCCCCAGCATTTT. Translating gives CASSFEGGQPQHF.

A few counts support this clonotype. The gene calls are TRBV5-1 and TRBJ1-2; perhaps TRBD1 as D (6 bases). The germline CDR1 and CDR2 sequences are SGHRS and YFSETQ. The CDR3 totals 14 residues. With 0 bases removed from V and 3 bases from J, the gap between germline ends came to 9 bases. The CDR3 loop reads CASSLGAGDYGYTF. The CDR3 bases are TGCGCCAGCAGCTTGGGTGCAGGGGACTATGGCTACACCTTC.

This clonotype has a count of ten or more. The rearrangement links TRBV10-1 to TRBJ2-7; 13 nucleotides line up with TRBD2. Germline V gene data show CDR1 as WNHNN and CDR2 as SYGVQD (reference sequence). Trimming removed 6 bases from V and 8 bases from J; junction bases left unmatched: 10. There are 15 residues in the CDR3. The CDR3 protein is CASSTTGTSGTKQYF. The CDR3 DNA reads TGCGCCAGCAGCACAACCGGGACTAGCGGGACTAAGCAGTACTTC.

V usage is TRBV6-2 or TRBV6-3 and J usage is TRBJ2-4, with 8 bases matching TRBD2. J was trimmed by 0 bases and V by 4 bases; bases with no gene match: 8. The CDR3 is made up of 17 amino acids. Germline CDR1 is MNHEY and CDR2 is SVGEGT. The CDR3 coding sequence is TGTGCCAGCAGTTTCGCTACTAGCGGCGTAGCCAAAAACATTCAGTACTTC. Protein: CASSFATSGVAKNIQYF.

This clonotype was recorded many times. This chain joins TRBV2 and TRBJ1-5, with TRBD1 identical over 10 bases. This CDR3 is 17 amino acids long. The V gene's germline CDR1 is SNHLY and CDR2 FYNNEI. Trimming took 5 bases from V and 0 from J; bases not matched to a gene: 7. The CDR3: CASSRTGGFNSNQPQHF. The CDR3 bases are TGTGCCAGCAGTCGGACAGGGGGATTCAATAGCAATCAGCCCCAGCATTTT.